This TCR beta chain was found in a study of cytomegalovirus exposure and HLA in healthy donors. PCR involved 60 Vbeta and 13 Jbeta primers. Generated by immunoSEQ multiplex PCR, the TCRdb table keeps only in-frame clones and is missing some. The profile shows 150,000 to 200,000 clones, roughly 74% of them singletons. This clone appeared a few times. V was cut by 3 bases and J by 2 bases, with 8 bases left in between. CDR3 length: 13 residues. Germline lookup yields CDR1 SQVTM and CDR2 ANQGSEA. The chain joins TRBV29-1 to TRBJ1-3; unclear D gene. Sequencing was performed on PBMCs. The sequence derives from a man aged 18 to 30 in good health and CMV-seropositive. CDR3 region: CSVEEEAGNTIYF. CDR3 nucleotide sequence: TGCAGCGTTGAGGAGGAGGCTGGAAACACCATATATTTT.